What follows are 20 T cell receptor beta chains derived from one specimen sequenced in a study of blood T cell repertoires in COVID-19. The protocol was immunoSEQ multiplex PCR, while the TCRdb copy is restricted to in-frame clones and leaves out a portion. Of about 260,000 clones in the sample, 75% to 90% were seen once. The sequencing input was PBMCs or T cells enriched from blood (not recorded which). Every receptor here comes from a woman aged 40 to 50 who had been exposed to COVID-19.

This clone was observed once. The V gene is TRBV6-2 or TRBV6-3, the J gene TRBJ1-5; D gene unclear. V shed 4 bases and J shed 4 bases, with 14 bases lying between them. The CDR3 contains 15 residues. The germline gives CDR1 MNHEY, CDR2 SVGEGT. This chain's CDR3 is CASSWHFSRNQPQHF. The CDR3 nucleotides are TGTGCCAGCAGTTGGCATTTCTCCAGAAATCAGCCCCAGCATTTT.

The CDR3 DNA reads as TGTGCCAGCAGCTTAGCGAACACAGCAGGGGTCACTGAAGCTTTCTTT. As protein: CASSLANTAGVTEAFF. The chain employs TRBV7-2 and TRBJ1-1; perhaps TRBD1 as D (6 bases). The CDR3 covers 16 residues. Trimming cost V 0 bases and J 4 bases, with 15 bases left between them. Germline CDR1 SGHTA, CDR2 FQGNSA.

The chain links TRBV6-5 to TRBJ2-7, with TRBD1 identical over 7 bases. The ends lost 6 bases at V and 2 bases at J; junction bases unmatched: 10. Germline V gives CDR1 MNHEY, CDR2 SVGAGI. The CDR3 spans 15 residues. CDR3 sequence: CASRVRTGLAYEQYF. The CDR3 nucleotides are TGTGCCAGCAGGGTAAGGACAGGATTAGCCTACGAGCAGTACTTC.

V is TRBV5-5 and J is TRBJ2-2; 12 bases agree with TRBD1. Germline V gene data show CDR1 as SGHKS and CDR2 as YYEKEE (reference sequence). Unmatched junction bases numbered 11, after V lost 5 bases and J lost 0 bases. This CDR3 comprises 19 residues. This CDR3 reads CASRVGTGGARTNTGELFF. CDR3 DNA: TGTGCCAGCAGGGTCGGGACAGGGGGCGCCAGGACGAACACCGGGGAGCTGTTTTTT.

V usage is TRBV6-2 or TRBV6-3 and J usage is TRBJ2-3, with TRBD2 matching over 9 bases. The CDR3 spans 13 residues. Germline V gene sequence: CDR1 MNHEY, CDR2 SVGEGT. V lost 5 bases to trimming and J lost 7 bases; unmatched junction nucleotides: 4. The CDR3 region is CASSRGRAYTQYF. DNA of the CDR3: TGTGCCAGCAGTCGCGGGAGGGCGTATACGCAGTATTTT.

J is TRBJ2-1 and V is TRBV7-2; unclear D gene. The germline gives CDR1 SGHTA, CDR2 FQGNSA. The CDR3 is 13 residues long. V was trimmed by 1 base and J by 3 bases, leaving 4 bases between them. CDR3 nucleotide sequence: TGTGCCAGCAGCTTAGACAGCTACAATGAGCAGTTCTTC. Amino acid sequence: CASSLDSYNEQFF.

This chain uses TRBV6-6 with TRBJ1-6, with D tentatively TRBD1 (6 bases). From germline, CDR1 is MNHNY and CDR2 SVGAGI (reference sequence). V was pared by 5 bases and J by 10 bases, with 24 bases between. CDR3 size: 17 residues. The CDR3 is CASSRSQGRGGQSPLHF. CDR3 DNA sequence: TGTGCCAGCAGTCGCTCACAGGGTCGAGGCGGGCAATCACCCCTCCACTTT.

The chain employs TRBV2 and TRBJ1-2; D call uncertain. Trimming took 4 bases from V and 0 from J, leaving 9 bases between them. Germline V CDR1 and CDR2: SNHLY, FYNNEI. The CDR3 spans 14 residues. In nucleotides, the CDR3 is TGTGCCAGCAGTGTTGGAGCTGCTAACTATGGCTACACCTTC. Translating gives CASSVGAANYGYTF.

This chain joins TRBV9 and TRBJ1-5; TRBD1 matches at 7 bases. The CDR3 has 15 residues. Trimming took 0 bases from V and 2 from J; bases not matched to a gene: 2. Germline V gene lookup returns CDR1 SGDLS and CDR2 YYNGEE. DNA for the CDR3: TGTGCCAGCAGCGTAGGAGGGGGCGGCAATCAGCCCCAGCATTTT. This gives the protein CASSVGGGGNQPQHF.

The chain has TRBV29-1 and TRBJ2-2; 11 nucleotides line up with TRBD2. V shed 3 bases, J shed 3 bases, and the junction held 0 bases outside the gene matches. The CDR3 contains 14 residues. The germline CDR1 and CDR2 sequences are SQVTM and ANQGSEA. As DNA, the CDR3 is TGCAGCGTTGAGACTAGCGGGGACACCGGGGAGCTGTTTTTT. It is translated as CSVETSGDTGELFF.

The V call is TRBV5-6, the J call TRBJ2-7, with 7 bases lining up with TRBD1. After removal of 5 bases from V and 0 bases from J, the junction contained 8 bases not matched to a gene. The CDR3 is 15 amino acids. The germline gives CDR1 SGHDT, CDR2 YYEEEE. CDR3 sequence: CASRYRGPSSYEQYF. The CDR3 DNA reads TGTGCCAGCAGATACAGGGGCCCGAGCTCCTACGAGCAGTACTTC.

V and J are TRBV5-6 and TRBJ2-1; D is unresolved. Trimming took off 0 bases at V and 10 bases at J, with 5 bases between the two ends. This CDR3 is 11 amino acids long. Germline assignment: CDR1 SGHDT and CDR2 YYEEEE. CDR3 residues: CASSLVVEQFF. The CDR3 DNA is TGTGCCAGCAGCTTGGTCGTAGAGCAGTTCTTC. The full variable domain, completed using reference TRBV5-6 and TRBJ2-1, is DAGVTQSPTHLIKTRGQQVTLRCSPKSGHDTVSWYQQALGQGPQFIFQYYEEEERQRGNFPDRFSGHQFPNYSSELNVNALLLGDSALYLCASSLVVEQFFGPGTRLTVL.

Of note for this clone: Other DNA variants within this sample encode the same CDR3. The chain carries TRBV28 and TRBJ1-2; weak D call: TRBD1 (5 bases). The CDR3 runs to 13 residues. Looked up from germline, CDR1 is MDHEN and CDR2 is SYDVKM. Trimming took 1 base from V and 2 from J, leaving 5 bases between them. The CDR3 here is CASSLSGNYGYTF. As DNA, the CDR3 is TGTGCCAGCAGTTTATCAGGGAACTATGGCTACACCTTC.

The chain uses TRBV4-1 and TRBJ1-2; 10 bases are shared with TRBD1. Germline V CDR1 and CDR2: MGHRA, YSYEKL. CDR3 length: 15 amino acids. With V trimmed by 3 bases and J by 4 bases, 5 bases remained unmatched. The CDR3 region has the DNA TGCGCCAGCAGCCAGATCCGGGACAGGGGCTATGGCTACACCTTC. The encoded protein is CASSQIRDRGYGYTF.

The CDR3 bases are TGTGCCAGCAGTGAAACTGGAGTACGGCAGTACGTC. Translation gives CASSETGVRQYV. The V call is TRBV2, the J call TRBJ2-7; D is uncertain. Germline V gives CDR1 SNHLY, CDR2 FYNNEI. This CDR3 is 12 amino acids long. V lost 2 bases to trimming and J lost 9 bases, with 11 bases between them.

The CDR3 nucleotides are TGTGCCAGCAGCTTAACAGCAAACTATGGCTACACCTTC. This encodes CASSLTANYGYTF. The rearrangement uses TRBV7-3 and TRBJ1-2; D gene ambiguous. The length of the CDR3 is 13 residues. Germline CDR1 is SGHTA and CDR2 is FQGTGA. Between the trimmed V and J ends, which lost 0 bases and 2 bases, there was a span of 4 bases.

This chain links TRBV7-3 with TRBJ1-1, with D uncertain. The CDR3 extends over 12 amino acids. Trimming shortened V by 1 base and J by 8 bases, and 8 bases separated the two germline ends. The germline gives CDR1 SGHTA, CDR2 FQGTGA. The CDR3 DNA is TGTGCCAGCAGCTTAAGTCGCAGGGAAGCTTTCTTT. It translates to CASSLSRREAFF.

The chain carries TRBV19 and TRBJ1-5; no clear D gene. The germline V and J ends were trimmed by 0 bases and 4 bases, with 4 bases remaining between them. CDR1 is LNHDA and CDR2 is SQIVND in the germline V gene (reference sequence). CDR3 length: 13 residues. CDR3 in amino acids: CASSIEENQPQHF. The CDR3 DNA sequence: TGTGCCAGTAGTATAGAAGAGAATCAGCCCCAGCATTTT.

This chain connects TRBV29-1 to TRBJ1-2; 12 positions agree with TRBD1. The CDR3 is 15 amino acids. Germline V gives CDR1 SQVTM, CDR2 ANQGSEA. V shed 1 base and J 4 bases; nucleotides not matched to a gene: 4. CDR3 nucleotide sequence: TGCAGCGTTGAAGGGGGGACAGGGGGCTTCTATGGCTACACCTTC. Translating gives CSVEGGTGGFYGYTF.

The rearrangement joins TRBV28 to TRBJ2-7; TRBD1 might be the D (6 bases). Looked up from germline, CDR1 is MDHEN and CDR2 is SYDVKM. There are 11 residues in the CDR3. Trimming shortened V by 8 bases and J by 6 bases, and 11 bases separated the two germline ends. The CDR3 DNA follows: TGTGCCAGCCTACTACAGGGCGAGCAGTACTTC. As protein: CASLLQGEQYF. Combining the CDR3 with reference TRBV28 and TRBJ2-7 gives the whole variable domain DVKVTQSSRYLVKRTGEKVFLECVQDMDHENMFWYRQDPGLGLRLIYFSYDVKMKEKGDIPEGYSVSREKKERFSLILESASTNQTSMYLCASLLQGEQYFGPGTRLTVT.